This TCR beta chain was observed in a study of identical twins. This clonotype has a handful of counts. Germline values: CDR1 DFQATT, CDR2 SNEGSKA (reference sequence). Germline trimming cut 6 bases from V and 7 bases from J; bases unmatched to any gene: 20. The CDR3 spans 16 residues. Using its own MiXCR run on the 5' RACE reads, TCRdb lists one record per CDR3 protein. The profile shows some 730,000 distinct CDR3 sequences, about 18% of them singletons. Another study also made use of these data, one on T cells expressing NK-cell markers. That report notes: The eight sequenced donors comprised seven who were HCMV-seropositive and one who was seronegative. In several donors, these clonotypes also led the CD3+CD56-NKG2C+ fraction.

The sequenced material came from PBMCs. This TCR was sampled from a woman under 30 in good health. The gene calls are TRBV20-1 and TRBJ2-5; the match to TRBD2 covers 7 bases. CDR3 nucleotides: TGCAGTGCCGGGCTCAATAGCGGGTCAAGGCACCGGACCCAGTACTTC. Amino acids: CSAGLNSGSRHRTQYF.